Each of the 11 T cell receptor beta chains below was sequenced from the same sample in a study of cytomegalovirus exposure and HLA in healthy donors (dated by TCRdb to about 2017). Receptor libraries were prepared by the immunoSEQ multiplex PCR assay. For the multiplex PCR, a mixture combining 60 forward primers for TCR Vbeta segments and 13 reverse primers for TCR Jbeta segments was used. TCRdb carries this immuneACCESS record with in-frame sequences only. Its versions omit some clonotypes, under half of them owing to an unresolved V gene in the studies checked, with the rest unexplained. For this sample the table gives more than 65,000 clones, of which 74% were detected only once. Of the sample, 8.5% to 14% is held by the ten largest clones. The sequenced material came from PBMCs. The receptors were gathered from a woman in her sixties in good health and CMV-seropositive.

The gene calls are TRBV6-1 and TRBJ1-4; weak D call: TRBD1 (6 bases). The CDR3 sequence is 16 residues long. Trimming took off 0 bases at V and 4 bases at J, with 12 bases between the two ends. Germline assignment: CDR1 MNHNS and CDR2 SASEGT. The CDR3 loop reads CASSEAGGAGNEKLFF. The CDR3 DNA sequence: TGTGCCAGCAGTGAAGCAGGGGGGGCTGGTAATGAAAAACTGTTTTTT.

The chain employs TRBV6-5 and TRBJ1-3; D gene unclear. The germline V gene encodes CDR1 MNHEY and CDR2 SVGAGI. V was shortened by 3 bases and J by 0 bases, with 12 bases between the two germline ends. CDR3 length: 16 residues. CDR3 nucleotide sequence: TGTGCCAGCAGTTATTACAGTCCTCGCTCTGGAAACACCATATATTTT. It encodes CASSYYSPRSGNTIYF.

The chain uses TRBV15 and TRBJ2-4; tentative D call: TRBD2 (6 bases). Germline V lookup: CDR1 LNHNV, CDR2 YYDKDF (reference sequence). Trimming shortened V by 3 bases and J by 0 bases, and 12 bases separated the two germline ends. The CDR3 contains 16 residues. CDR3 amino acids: CATSSGDLRAKNIQYF. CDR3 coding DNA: TGTGCCACCAGCAGCGGGGACTTGAGAGCCAAAAACATTCAGTACTTC.

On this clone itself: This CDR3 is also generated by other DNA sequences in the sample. The CDR3 protein is CASSLTGDTEAFF. For the CDR3, the DNA is TGCGCCAGCAGCTTGACGGGGGACACTGAAGCTTTCTTT. The V and J genes are TRBV5-1 and TRBJ1-1; possible D gene TRBD1, 5 bases. There are 13 residues in the CDR3. V lost 1 base to trimming and J lost 3 bases, with 7 bases between them. CDR1 is SGHRS, CDR2 YFSETQ, per germline.

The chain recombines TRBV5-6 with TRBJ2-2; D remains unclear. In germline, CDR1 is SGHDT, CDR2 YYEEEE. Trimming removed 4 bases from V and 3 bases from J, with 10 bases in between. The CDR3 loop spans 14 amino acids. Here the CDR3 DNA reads TGTGCCAGCAGCCTTCCAACACACACCGGGGAGCTGTTTTTT. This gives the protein CASSLPTHTGELFF.

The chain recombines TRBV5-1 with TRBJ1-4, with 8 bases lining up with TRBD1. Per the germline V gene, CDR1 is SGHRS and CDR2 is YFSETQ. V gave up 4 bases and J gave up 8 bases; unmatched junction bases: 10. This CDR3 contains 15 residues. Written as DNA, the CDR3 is TGCGCCAGCAGCGTAACGACAGGGGTAGGAGAAAAACTGTTTTTT. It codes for CASSVTTGVGEKLFF.

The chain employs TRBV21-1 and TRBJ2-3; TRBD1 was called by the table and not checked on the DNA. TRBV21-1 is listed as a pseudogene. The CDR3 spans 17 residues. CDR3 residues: CASSKKGRTGRADTQYF. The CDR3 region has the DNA TGTGCCAGCAGCAAAAAAGGGCGGACAGGGAGGGCAGATACGCAGTATTTT.

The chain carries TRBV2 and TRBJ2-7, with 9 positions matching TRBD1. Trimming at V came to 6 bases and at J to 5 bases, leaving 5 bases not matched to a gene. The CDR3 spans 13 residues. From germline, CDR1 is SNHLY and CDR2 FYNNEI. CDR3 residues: CASRGDRAHEQYF. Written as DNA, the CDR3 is TGTGCCAGCAGGGGGGACAGGGCCCACGAGCAGTACTTC.

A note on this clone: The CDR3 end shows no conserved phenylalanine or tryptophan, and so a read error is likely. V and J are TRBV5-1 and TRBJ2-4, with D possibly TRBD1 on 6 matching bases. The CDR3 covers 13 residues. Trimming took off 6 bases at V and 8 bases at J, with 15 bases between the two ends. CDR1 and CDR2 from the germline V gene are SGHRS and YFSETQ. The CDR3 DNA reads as TGCGCCAGCAAGACAGGCGGTAGGGACATTCAGTACGTC. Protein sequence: CASKTGGRDIQYV.

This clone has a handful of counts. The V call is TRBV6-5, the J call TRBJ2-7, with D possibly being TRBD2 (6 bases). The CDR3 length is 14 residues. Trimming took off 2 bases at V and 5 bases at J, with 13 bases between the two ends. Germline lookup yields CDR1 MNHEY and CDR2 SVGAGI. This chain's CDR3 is CASSYDGGINEQYF. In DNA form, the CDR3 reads TGTGCCAGCAGTTACGATGGGGGGATTAACGAGCAGTACTTC.

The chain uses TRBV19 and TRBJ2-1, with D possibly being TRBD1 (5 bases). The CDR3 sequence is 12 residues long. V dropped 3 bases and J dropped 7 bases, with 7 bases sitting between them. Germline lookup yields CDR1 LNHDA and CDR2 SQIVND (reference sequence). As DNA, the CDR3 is TGTGCCAGTAGTATCAAGGGGAATGAGCAGTTCTTC. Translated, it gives CASSIKGNEQFF.